Below are 21 T cell receptor beta chains sequenced from a single sample in a study of cytomegalovirus exposure and HLA in healthy donors. PCR involved 60 Vbeta and 13 Jbeta primers. Sequenced by immunoSEQ multiplex PCR; TCRdb stores in-frame clones only, minus some. The table shows 120,000 to 150,000 clones, with around 66% occurring only once. The sequenced material came from PBMCs. These receptors were collected from a woman younger than 45 in good health and CMV-seropositive.

The J gene is TRBJ1-1, the V gene TRBV27; 12 bases map to TRBD1. Germline CDR1 is MNHEY and CDR2 is SMNVEV (reference sequence). Losses at the gene ends were 9 bases for V and 6 bases for J; bases not matched to a gene: 8. The CDR3 is 14 amino acids. The CDR3 loop is CASKPGQGAPEAFF. In nucleotides, the CDR3 is TGTGCCAGTAAACCGGGACAGGGGGCCCCTGAAGCTTTCTTT.

The V call is TRBV6-4, the J call TRBJ1-5; possible D gene TRBD1, 5 bases. V lost 3 bases to trimming and J lost 5 bases, with 11 bases between them. Germline V gives CDR1 MRHNA, CDR2 SNTAGT. The length of the CDR3 is 14 residues. The CDR3 sequence is CASSEDRVHQPQHF. In nucleotides, the CDR3 is TGTGCCAGCAGTGAAGACAGAGTACATCAGCCCCAGCATTTT.

This clone has just one count. The chain couples TRBV7-9 to TRBJ1-2, with 8 positions matching TRBD1. J gave up 4 bases and V 1 base, and 11 bases lay outside the gene matches. Germline V gives CDR1 SEHNR, CDR2 FQNEAQ (reference sequence). This CDR3 is built from 17 residues. The CDR3 loop reads CASSLVPPGGGFYGYTF. The CDR3 coding sequence is TGTGCCAGCAGCTTAGTTCCCCCAGGGGGCGGATTCTATGGCTACACCTTC.

The chain uses TRBV7-2 and TRBJ2-1; no reliable D call. This CDR3 contains 14 residues. The V gene lost 2 bases and the J gene lost 5 bases, with 10 bases spanning the gap. Germline assignment: CDR1 SGHTA and CDR2 FQGNSA. The CDR3: CASSLWSGNNEQFF. The CDR3 DNA reads as TGTGCCAGCAGCTTATGGTCAGGAAACAATGAGCAGTTCTTC.

In this sample, this clone turned up a few times. The chain carries TRBV20-1 and TRBJ2-7, with D hard to call. The V gene's germline CDR1 is DFQATT and CDR2 SNEGSKA (reference sequence). The germline V and J ends were trimmed by 0 bases and 4 bases, with 4 bases remaining between them. CDR3 size: 11 residues. DNA for the CDR3: TGCAGTGCTAGAGACCCGTACGAGCAGTACTTC. This codes for CSARDPYEQYF.

This clone showed up just a few times. The chain couples TRBV2 to TRBJ1-1, with TRBD1 matching over 7 bases. In germline, CDR1 is SNHLY, CDR2 FYNNEI. V trimming: 6 bases; J trimming: 1 base; junction bases outside the gene matches: 5. CDR3 size: 14 residues. The CDR3 region has the DNA TGTGCCAGCAGCCTGGGACAGACGAACACTGAAGCTTTCTTT. Translating gives CASSLGQTNTEAFF.

The V call is TRBV19, the J call TRBJ1-3, with D possibly matching TRBD1 (5 bases). The CDR3 is made up of 16 amino acids. The germline V gene encodes CDR1 LNHDA and CDR2 SQIVND (reference sequence). Trimming stripped 7 bases from V and 0 bases from J, with 16 bases between. CDR3: CASNIGGFSSGNTIYF. The DNA of the CDR3 is TGTGCCAGTAATATTGGGGGGTTCAGCTCTGGAAACACCATATATTTT.

This clone was seen a handful of times. The CDR3 protein is CASNETREAPETQYF. The DNA of the CDR3 is TGTGCCAGCAACGAAACGCGGGAGGCTCCAGAGACCCAGTACTTC. The V call is TRBV21-1, the J call TRBJ2-5; the table gives TRBD2 as D, unverified against the DNA. TRBV21-1 is a listed pseudogene. There are 15 residues in the CDR3.

This chain joins TRBV19 and TRBJ1-2; tentatively, D is TRBD1 (5 bases). There are 15 residues in the CDR3. Trimming stripped 3 bases from V and 7 bases from J, with 18 bases between. Germline values: CDR1 LNHDA, CDR2 SQIVND (reference sequence). CDR3 protein: CASSIFSGIGIGYTF. For the CDR3, the DNA is TGTGCCAGTAGTATTTTCTCAGGGATCGGCATTGGCTACACCTTC. The variable domain in full, completed from reference TRBV19 and TRBJ1-2, reads DGGITQSPKYLFRKEGQNVTLSCEQNLNHDAMYWYRQDPGQGLRLIYYSQIVNDFQKGDIAEGYSVSREKKESFPLTVTSAQKNPTAFYLCASSIFSGIGIGYTFGSGTRLTVV.

This chain links TRBV13 with TRBJ2-3; D is unresolved. Germline V gene lookup returns CDR1 PRHDT and CDR2 FYEKMQ (reference sequence). V lost 4 bases and J lost 6, with 5 bases in between. CDR3 length equals 11 residues. CDR3 coding DNA: TGTGCCAGCAGCTCCGGGGATACGCAGTATTTT. This codes for CASSSGDTQYF.

The gene calls are TRBV19 and TRBJ2-7, with TRBD2 as a possible D gene (5 bases). V shed 4 bases and J shed 5 bases, with 18 bases lying between them. This CDR3 is built from 15 residues. The germline V gene encodes CDR1 LNHDA and CDR2 SQIVND (reference sequence). CDR3 DNA: TGTGCCAGTAGTACCCGGGTTAGAGGGAACGACGAGCAGTACTTC. It yields the protein CASSTRVRGNDEQYF.

The V call is TRBV30, the J call TRBJ1-4; D uncertain. The CDR3 is 12 amino acids. Per germline, CDR1 GTSNPN and CDR2 SVGIG (reference sequence). Deletions cut 2 bases from V and 5 bases from J, with 6 bases between. The DNA of the CDR3 is TGTGCCTGGAGTACGGGGAATGAAAAACTGTTTTTT. Protein product: CAWSTGNEKLFF.

The rearrangement uses TRBV30 and TRBJ1-2; weak D call: TRBD1 (6 bases). Trimming left V 4 bases short and J 9 bases short, with 12 bases between. This CDR3 has 11 amino acids. CDR1 is GTSNPN and CDR2 is SVGIG in the germline V gene (reference sequence). CDR3 in amino acids: CAWILGARYTF. The CDR3 DNA reads as TGTGCCTGGATTCTGGGGGCTCGCTACACCTTC.

This chain connects TRBV4-1 to TRBJ2-5, with D perhaps matching TRBD1 (6 bases). Trimming took 3 bases from V and 5 from J, leaving 13 bases between them. Germline CDR1 is MGHRA and CDR2 is YSYEKL. There are 14 residues in the CDR3. CDR3: CASSQGALRETQYF. CDR3 nucleotides: TGCGCCAGCAGCCAGGGGGCGCTTCGTGAGACCCAGTACTTC.

This chain links TRBV11-2 with TRBJ1-1, with D maybe TRBD1 (5 bases). CDR1 is SGHAT and CDR2 is FQNNGV in the germline V gene. V was trimmed by 5 bases and J by 2 bases, leaving 12 bases between them. The CDR3 has 14 residues. The CDR3 loop is CASSVNRINTEAFF. CDR3 nucleotides: TGTGCCAGCAGCGTAAACAGGATAAACACTGAAGCTTTCTTT. Combining the CDR3 with reference TRBV11-2 and TRBJ1-1 gives the whole variable domain EAGVAQSPRYKIIEKRQSVAFWCNPISGHATLYWYQQILGQGPKLLIQFQNNGVVDDSQLPKDRFSAERLKGVDSTLKIQPAKLEDSAVYLCASSVNRINTEAFFGQGTRLTVV.

The V call is TRBV19, the J call TRBJ2-7, with 7 bases that match TRBD2. The CDR3 runs 13 residues. Germline CDR1 and CDR2: LNHDA and SQIVND (reference sequence). The J segment lost 4 bases and the V segment lost 5 bases, leaving 5 bases of the junction unmatched. The CDR3 sequence: CASSGTAGYEQYF. Written as DNA, the CDR3 is TGTGCCAGTAGTGGTACAGCGGGATACGAGCAGTACTTC.

The chain couples TRBV2 to TRBJ2-1, with 10 bases aligning to TRBD2. J was trimmed by 7 bases and V by 6 bases; bases with no gene match: 15. Germline V gene lookup returns CDR1 SNHLY and CDR2 FYNNEI. The CDR3 has 17 residues. The CDR3 spells CASRPPLAGSGKNEQFF. CDR3 nucleotides: TGTGCCAGCAGGCCCCCACTAGCGGGGTCAGGGAAGAATGAGCAGTTCTTC.

The chain employs TRBV5-1 and TRBJ1-3, with no clear D. The germline gives CDR1 SGHRS, CDR2 YFSETQ. Trimming shortened V by 1 base and J by 3 bases, and 8 bases separated the two germline ends. The CDR3 runs 14 residues. CDR3: CASSLSGLGNTIYF. The DNA of the CDR3 is TGCGCCAGCAGCTTGAGTGGCCTTGGAAACACCATATATTTT. Complete variable domain (other parts from reference TRBV5-1 and TRBJ1-3): KAGVTQTPRYLIKTRGQQVTLSCSPISGHRSVSWYQQTPGQGLQFLFEYFSETQRNKGNFPGRFSGRQFSNSRSEMNVSTLELGDSALYLCASSLSGLGNTIYFGEGSWLTVV.

About this clone itself: The sample holds other DNA sequences that translate to the same CDR3. The chain uses TRBV7-6 and TRBJ2-3; D call uncertain. V lost 5 bases and J 0 bases, leaving 6 bases between the germline ends. The CDR3 spans 13 residues. Germline CDR1 SGHVS, CDR2 FNYEAQ. The CDR3 nucleotides read TGTGCCAGCAGCCCCCCTAGCACAGATACGCAGTATTTT. Protein sequence: CASSPPSTDTQYF.

The rearrangement uses TRBV6-4 and TRBJ2-3, with TRBD2 as a possible D gene (6 bases). The V gene lost 0 bases and the J gene lost 6 bases, with 13 bases spanning the gap. The CDR3 has 15 residues. Germline lookup yields CDR1 MRHNA and CDR2 SNTAGT. In DNA form, the CDR3 reads TGTGCCAGCAGTGACTCTTGGGACTCTGTGGATACGCAGTATTTT. Its protein is CASSDSWDSVDTQYF.

The V gene is TRBV5-6, the J gene TRBJ1-1; unclear D gene. Trimming took 0 bases from V and 6 from J, leaving 9 bases between them. The germline V gene encodes CDR1 SGHDT and CDR2 YYEEEE. The CDR3 length is 13 residues. CDR3 protein: CASSLARTAEAFF. In DNA form, the CDR3 reads TGTGCCAGCAGCTTGGCCCGAACGGCTGAAGCTTTCTTT. The full variable domain, its missing parts supplied by reference TRBV5-6 and TRBJ1-1, is DAGVTQSPTHLIKTRGQQVTLRCSPKSGHDTVSWYQQALGQGPQFIFQYYEEEERQRGNFPDRFSGHQFPNYSSELNVNALLLGDSALYLCASSLARTAEAFFGQGTRLTVV.